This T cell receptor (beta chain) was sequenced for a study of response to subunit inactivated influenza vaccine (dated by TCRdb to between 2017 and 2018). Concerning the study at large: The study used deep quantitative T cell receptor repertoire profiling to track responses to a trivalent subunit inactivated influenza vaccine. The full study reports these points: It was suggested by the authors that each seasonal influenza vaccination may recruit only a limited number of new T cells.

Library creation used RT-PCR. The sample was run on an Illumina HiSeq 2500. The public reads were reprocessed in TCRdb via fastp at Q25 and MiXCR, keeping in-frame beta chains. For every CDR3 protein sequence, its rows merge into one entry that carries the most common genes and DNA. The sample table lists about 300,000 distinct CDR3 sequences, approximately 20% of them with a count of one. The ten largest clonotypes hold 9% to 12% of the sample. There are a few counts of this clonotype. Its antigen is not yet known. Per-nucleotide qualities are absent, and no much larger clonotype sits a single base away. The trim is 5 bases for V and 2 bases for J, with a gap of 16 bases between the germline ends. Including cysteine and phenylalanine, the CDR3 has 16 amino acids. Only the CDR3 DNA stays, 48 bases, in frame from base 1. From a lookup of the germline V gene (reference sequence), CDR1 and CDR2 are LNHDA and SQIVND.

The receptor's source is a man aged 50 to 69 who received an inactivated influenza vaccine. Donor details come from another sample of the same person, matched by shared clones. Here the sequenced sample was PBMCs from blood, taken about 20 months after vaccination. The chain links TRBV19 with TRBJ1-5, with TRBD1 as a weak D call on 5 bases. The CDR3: CASSPMTALGNQPQHF. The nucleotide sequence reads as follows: TGTGCCAGTAGTCCAATGACAGCCTTGGGCAATCAGCCCCAGCATTTT.